The source of this T cell receptor beta chain is a study of blood T cell repertoires in COVID-19. Study overall: The United States, Italy and Spain were the sources of the acute and convalescent COVID-19 samples. In each case, the material was cDNA or gDNA derived from T cells, B-cell-depleted T cells, or PBMCs.

Original processing methods: Quantification of nucleated cells was approximated via reference gene primer amplification. Some clones are missing from TCRdb's copy, which holds only in-frame ones; the method was immunoSEQ multiplex PCR. V and J calls and clone size are copied from that table; D and trimming were computed from the DNA. The sample has fewer than 250,000 clones, around 85% seen once. The CDR3 runs 13 residues. With 2 bases clipped from V and 6 bases from J, the junction kept 2 bases outside the gene matches. The germline CDR1 and CDR2 sequences are WSHSY and SAAADI. The material sequenced was peripheral blood. This chain links TRBV10-2 with TRBJ1-2; 8 bases are a match to TRBD1. This sequence originates from a man aged 55 to 70 with COVID-19, enrolled during active disease. The CDR3 DNA is TGCGCCAGCAGTGAGGGGACAGGAAATGGCTACACCTTC. Translated, it gives CASSEGTGNGYTF.